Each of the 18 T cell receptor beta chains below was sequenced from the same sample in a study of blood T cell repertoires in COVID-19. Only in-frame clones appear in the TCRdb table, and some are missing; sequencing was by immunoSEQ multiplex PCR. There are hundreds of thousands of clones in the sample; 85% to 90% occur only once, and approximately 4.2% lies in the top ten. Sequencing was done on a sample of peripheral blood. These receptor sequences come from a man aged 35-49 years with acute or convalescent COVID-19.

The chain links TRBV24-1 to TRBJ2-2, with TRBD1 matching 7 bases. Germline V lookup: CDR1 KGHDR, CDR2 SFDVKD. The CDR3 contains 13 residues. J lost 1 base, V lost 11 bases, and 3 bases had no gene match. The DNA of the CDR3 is TGTGCCATCGGGACAGAGAACACCGGGGAGCTGTTTTTT. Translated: CAIGTENTGELFF.

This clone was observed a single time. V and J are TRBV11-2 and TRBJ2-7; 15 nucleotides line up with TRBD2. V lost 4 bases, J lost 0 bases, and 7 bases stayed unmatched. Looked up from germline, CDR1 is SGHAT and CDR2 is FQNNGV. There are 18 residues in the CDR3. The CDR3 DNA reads TGTGCCAGCAGCTCGGGACTAGCGGGGGGACGGGGCTCCTACGAGCAGTACTTC. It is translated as CASSSGLAGGRGSYEQYF.

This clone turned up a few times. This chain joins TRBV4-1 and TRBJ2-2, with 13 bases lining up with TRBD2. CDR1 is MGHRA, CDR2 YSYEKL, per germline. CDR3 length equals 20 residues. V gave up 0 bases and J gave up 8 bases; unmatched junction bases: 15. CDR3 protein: CASSQEAMAGTSGKFGELFF. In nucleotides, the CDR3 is TGCGCCAGCAGCCAAGAAGCGATGGCAGGGACTAGCGGGAAATTTGGGGAGCTGTTTTTT.

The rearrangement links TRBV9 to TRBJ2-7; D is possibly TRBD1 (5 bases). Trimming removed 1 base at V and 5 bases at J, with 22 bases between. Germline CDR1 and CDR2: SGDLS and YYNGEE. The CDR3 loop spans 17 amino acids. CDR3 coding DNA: TGTGCCAGCAGCGTATCTTCGACTCAAACAGGAGTCAACGAGCAGTACTTC. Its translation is CASSVSSTQTGVNEQYF.

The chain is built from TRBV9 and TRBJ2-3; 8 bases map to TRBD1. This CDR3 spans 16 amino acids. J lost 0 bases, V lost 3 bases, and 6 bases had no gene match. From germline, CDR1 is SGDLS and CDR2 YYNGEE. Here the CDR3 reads CASSAGQGLSTDTQYF. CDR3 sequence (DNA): TGTGCCAGCAGCGCCGGACAGGGCCTAAGCACAGATACGCAGTATTTT.

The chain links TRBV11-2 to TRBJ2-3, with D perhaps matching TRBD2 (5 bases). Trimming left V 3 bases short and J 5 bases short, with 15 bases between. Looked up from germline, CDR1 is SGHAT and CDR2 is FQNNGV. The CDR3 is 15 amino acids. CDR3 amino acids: CASSFSGKSEDTQYF. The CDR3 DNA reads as TGTGCCAGCAGCTTCTCCGGGAAGTCGGAAGATACGCAGTATTTT. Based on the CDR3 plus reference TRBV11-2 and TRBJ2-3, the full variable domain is EAGVAQSPRYKIIEKRQSVAFWCNPISGHATLYWYQQILGQGPKLLIQFQNNGVVDDSQLPKDRFSAERLKGVDSTLKIQPAKLEDSAVYLCASSFSGKSEDTQYFGPGTRLTVL.

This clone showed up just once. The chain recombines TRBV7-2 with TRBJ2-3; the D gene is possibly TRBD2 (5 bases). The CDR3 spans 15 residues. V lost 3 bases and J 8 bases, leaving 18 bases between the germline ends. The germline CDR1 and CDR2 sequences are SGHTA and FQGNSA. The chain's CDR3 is CASSFSGSRGSTQYF. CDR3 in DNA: TGTGCCAGCAGCTTTTCTGGGAGCCGAGGAAGTACGCAGTATTTT.

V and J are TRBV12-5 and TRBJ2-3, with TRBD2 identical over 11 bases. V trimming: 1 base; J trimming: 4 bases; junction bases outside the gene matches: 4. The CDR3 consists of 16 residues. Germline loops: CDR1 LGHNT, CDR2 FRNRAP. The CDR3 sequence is CASGLALAGVADTQYF. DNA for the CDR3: TGTGCTAGTGGTTTGGCACTAGCGGGGGTCGCAGATACGCAGTATTTT.

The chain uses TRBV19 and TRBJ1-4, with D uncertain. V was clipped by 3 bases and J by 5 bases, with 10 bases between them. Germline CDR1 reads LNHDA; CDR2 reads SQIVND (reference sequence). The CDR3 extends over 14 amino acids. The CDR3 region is CASSMVPRNEKLFF. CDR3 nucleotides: TGTGCCAGTAGTATGGTTCCCAGAAATGAAAAACTGTTTTTT.

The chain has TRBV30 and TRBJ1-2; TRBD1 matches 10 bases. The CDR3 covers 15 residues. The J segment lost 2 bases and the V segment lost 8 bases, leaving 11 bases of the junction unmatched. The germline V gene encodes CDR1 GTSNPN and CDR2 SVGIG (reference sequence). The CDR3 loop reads CARLGGGQGNYGYTF. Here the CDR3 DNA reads TGTGCCCGATTAGGAGGGGGACAGGGGAACTATGGCTACACCTTC.

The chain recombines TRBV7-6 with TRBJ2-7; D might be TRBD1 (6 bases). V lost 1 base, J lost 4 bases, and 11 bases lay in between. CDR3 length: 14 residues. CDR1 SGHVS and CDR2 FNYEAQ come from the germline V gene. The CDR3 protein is CASSLDRVGYEQYF. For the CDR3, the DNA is TGTGCCAGCAGCTTAGACAGGGTGGGTTACGAGCAGTACTTC.

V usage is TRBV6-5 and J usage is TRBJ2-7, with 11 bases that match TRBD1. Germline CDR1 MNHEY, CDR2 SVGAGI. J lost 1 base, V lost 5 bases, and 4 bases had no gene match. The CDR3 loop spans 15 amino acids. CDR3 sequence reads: CASSRTGGASYEQYF. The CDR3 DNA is TGTGCCAGCAGTCGGACAGGGGGCGCATCCTACGAGCAGTACTTC.

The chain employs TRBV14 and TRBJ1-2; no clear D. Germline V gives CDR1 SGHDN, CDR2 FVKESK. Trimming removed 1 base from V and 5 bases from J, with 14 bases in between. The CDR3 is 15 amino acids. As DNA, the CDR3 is TGTGCCAGCAGCCAAGTTCCCTCTGGACTTTATGGCTACACCTTC. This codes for CASSQVPSGLYGYTF.

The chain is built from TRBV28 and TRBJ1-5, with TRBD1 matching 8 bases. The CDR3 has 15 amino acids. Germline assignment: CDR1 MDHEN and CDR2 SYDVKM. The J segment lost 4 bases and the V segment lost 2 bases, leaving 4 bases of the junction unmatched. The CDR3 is CASSLTDRGNQPQHF. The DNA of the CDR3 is TGTGCCAGCAGTTTAACCGACAGGGGAAATCAGCCCCAGCATTTT.

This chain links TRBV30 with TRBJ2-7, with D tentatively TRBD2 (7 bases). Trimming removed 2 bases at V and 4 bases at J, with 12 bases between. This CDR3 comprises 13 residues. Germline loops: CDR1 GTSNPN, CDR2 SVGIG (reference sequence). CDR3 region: CAWSLGGAYEQYF. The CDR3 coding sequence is TGTGCCTGGAGTTTAGGGGGGGCGTACGAGCAGTACTTC.

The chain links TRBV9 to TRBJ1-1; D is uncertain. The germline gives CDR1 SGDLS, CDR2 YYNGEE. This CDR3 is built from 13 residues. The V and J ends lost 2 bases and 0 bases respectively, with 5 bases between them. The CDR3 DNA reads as TGTGCCAGCAGCGTCCACATGAACACTGAAGCTTTCTTT. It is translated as CASSVHMNTEAFF. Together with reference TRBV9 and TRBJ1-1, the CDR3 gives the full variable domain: DSGVTQTPKHLITATGQRVTLRCSPRSGDLSVYWYQQSLDQGLQFLIQYYNGEERAKGNILERFSAQQFPDLHSELNLSSLELGDSALYFCASSVHMNTEAFFGQGTRLTVV.

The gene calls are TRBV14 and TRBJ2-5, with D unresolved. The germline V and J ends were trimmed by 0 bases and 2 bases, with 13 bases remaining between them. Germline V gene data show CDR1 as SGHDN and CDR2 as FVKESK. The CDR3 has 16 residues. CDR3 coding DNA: TGTGCCAGCAGCCAAGATTTCGCAGGTGGACAAGAGACCCAGTACTTC. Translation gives CASSQDFAGGQETQYF. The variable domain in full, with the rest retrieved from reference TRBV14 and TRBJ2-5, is EAGVTQFPSHSVIEKGQTVTLRCDPISGHDNLYWYRRVMGKEIKFLLHFVKESKQDESGMPNNRFLAERTGGTYSTLKVQPAELEDSGVYFCASSQDFAGGQETQYFGPGTRLLVL.

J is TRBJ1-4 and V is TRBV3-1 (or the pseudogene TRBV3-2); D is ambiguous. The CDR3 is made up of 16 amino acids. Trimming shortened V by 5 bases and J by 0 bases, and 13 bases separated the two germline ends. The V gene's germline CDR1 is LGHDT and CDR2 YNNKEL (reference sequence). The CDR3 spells CASSSAGFATNEKLFF. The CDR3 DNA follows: TGTGCCAGCAGCTCCGCGGGGTTCGCAACTAATGAAAAACTGTTTTTT.